The rows below give T cell receptor beta chains drawn from one sample of a study of T cell responses to AZD1222 COVID-19 vaccine. Some clones are missing from TCRdb's copy, which holds only in-frame ones; the method was immunoSEQ multiplex PCR. The table has approximately 120,000 clones, around 90% seen once. This specimen consisted of peripheral blood, obtained on day 0 of AZD1222 vaccination. These receptors were collected from an adult in good health. Each CDR3 is given with its conserved first and last residue. Each record gives: V gene, D gene, clone size, J gene, CDR3 protein, CDR3 DNA. The D gene is left open where the match is weak. The size field is filled for only some rows; it gives once, few, many or a size class.

v_gene: TRBV4-3; d_gene: .; abundance: once; j_gene: TRBJ2-7; CDR3aa: CASSQDLLTYEQYF; CDR3nt: TGCGCCAGCAGCCAAGACCTACTCACCTACGAGCAGTACTTC
v_gene: TRBV6-2/TRBV6-3; d_gene: .; abundance: .; j_gene: TRBJ1-2; CDR3aa: CASSYSKSSGPRQIYGYTF; CDR3nt: TGTGCCAGCAGTTACTCAAAAAGTAGTGGGCCTCGACAGATCTATGGCTACACCTTC
v_gene: TRBV14; d_gene: .; abundance: .; j_gene: TRBJ1-1; CDR3aa: CASSQWTGGTEAFF; CDR3nt: TGTGCCAGCAGCCAATGGACCGGGGGAACTGAAGCTTTCTTT
v_gene: TRBV7-2; d_gene: TRBD1; abundance: .; j_gene: TRBJ1-3; CDR3aa: CASSPGTGRGGNTIYF; CDR3nt: TGTGCCAGCAGCCCGGGGACAGGGAGGGGTGGAAACACCATATATTTT
v_gene: TRBV9; d_gene: .; abundance: .; j_gene: TRBJ2-3; CDR3aa: CASSVEQDTQYF; CDR3nt: TGTGCCAGCAGCGTAGAGCAAGATACGCAGTATTTT
v_gene: TRBV7-2; d_gene: TRBD2; abundance: once; j_gene: TRBJ2-2; CDR3aa: CASSLTSGSTGELFF; CDR3nt: TGTGCCAGCAGCCTGACTAGCGGGAGCACCGGGGAGCTGTTTTTT
v_gene: TRBV14; d_gene: .; abundance: .; j_gene: TRBJ2-3; CDR3aa: CASSQEAGAITDTQYF; CDR3nt: TGTGCCAGCAGCCAAGAGGCGGGGGCGATCACAGATACGCAGTATTTT
v_gene: TRBV2; d_gene: TRBD1; abundance: .; j_gene: TRBJ2-7; CDR3aa: CASSRTGGLYEQYF; CDR3nt: TGTGCCAGCAGTAGGACAGGGGGTCTCTACGAGCAGTACTTC
v_gene: TRBV6-1; d_gene: .; abundance: once; j_gene: TRBJ1-5; CDR3aa: CASSASPYNSNQPQHF; CDR3nt: TGTGCCAGCAGTGCGTCTCCGTATAATAGCAATCAGCCCCAGCATTTT
v_gene: TRBV27; d_gene: TRBD1; abundance: .; j_gene: TRBJ1-4; CDR3aa: CASSRQGVEKLFF; CDR3nt: TGTGCCAGCAGCCGACAGGGAGTTGAAAAACTGTTTTTT
v_gene: TRBV2; d_gene: .; abundance: .; j_gene: TRBJ2-2; CDR3aa: CASSEYGAAGTGELFF; CDR3nt: TGTGCCAGCAGTGAATATGGGGCCGCGGGCACCGGGGAGCTGTTTTTT
v_gene: TRBV4-1; d_gene: TRBD2; abundance: few; j_gene: TRBJ2-2; CDR3aa: CASSQDAGLAGGSTGELFF; CDR3nt: TGCGCCAGCAGCCAAGATGCGGGACTAGCGGGAGGGAGCACCGGGGAGCTGTTTTTT
v_gene: TRBV6-6; d_gene: .; abundance: .; j_gene: TRBJ1-3; CDR3aa: CASSYAPGGNTIYF; CDR3nt: TGTGCCAGCAGTTACGCCCCTGGTGGAAACACCATATATTTT
v_gene: TRBV30; d_gene: .; abundance: .; j_gene: TRBJ1-4; CDR3aa: CAWGVMSTTTNEKLFF; CDR3nt: TGTGCCTGGGGAGTAATGTCGACCACAACTAATGAAAAACTGTTTTTT
v_gene: TRBV11-2; d_gene: .; abundance: .; j_gene: TRBJ1-6; CDR3aa: CASSLDETLISPLHF; CDR3nt: TGTGCCAGCAGCTTGGACGAGACACTCATTTCACCCCTCCACTTT
v_gene: TRBV27; d_gene: .; abundance: .; j_gene: TRBJ1-5; CDR3aa: CASSRRGSNQPQHF; CDR3nt: TGTGCCAGCAGTCGGAGGGGTAGCAATCAGCCCCAGCATTTT
v_gene: TRBV30; d_gene: .; abundance: .; j_gene: TRBJ1-2; CDR3aa: CALEGGLRGGYTF; CDR3nt: TGTGCCTTGGAGGGGGGCCTCCGGGGTGGCTACACCTTC
v_gene: TRBV27; d_gene: TRBD1; abundance: .; j_gene: TRBJ1-1; CDR3aa: CASSSTGGFSGTEAFF; CDR3nt: TGTGCCAGCAGTTCCACAGGGGGCTTCTCGGGAACTGAAGCTTTCTTT
v_gene: TRBV19; d_gene: .; abundance: .; j_gene: TRBJ1-3; CDR3aa: CASSIDSGNTIYF; CDR3nt: TGTGCCAGTAGTATTGACTCTGGAAACACCATATATTTT
v_gene: TRBV30; d_gene: .; abundance: .; j_gene: TRBJ1-2; CDR3aa: CAWTRSGVGYTF; CDR3nt: TGTGCCTGGACTAGATCGGGCGTAGGCTACACCTTC
v_gene: TRBV24-1; d_gene: TRBD2; abundance: .; j_gene: TRBJ2-3; CDR3aa: CATSDLGLAGTDTQYF; CDR3nt: TGTGCCACCAGTGATTTGGGACTAGCGGGCACAGATACGCAGTATTTT
v_gene: TRBV3-1/TRBV3-2; d_gene: .; abundance: .; j_gene: TRBJ2-5; CDR3aa: CASSQRQTQYF; CDR3nt: TGTGCCAGCAGCCAGAGACAGACCCAGTACTTC
v_gene: TRBV7-9; d_gene: TRBD2; abundance: .; j_gene: TRBJ2-7; CDR3aa: CASSLSGTGYEQYF; CDR3nt: TGTGCCAGCAGCCTTAGCGGGACCGGCTACGAGCAGTACTTC
v_gene: TRBV7-2; d_gene: .; abundance: .; j_gene: TRBJ2-3; CDR3aa: CASSGPFSPSTDTQYF; CDR3nt: TGTGCCAGCAGCGGACCCTTCAGTCCAAGCACAGATACGCAGTATTTT
v_gene: TRBV2; d_gene: .; abundance: .; j_gene: TRBJ1-3; CDR3aa: CATYAGFSGNTIYF; CDR3nt: TGTGCCACCTATGCTGGGTTTTCTGGAAACACCATATATTTT
v_gene: TRBV5-1; d_gene: TRBD2; abundance: .; j_gene: TRBJ2-7; CDR3aa: CASSLEWGGYEQYF; CDR3nt: TGCGCCAGCAGCTTGGAGTGGGGGGGCTACGAGCAGTACTTC
v_gene: TRBV18; d_gene: TRBD1; abundance: .; j_gene: TRBJ2-7; CDR3aa: CASSLGQGAYEQYF; CDR3nt: TGTGCCAGCTCACTGGGACAGGGGGCATACGAGCAGTACTTC
v_gene: TRBV6-2/TRBV6-3; d_gene: TRBD2; abundance: .; j_gene: TRBJ2-7; CDR3aa: CASSYGSSGGARGAEQYF; CDR3nt: TGTGCCAGCAGTTACGGATCTAGCGGGGGGGCACGGGGCGCCGAGCAGTACTTC
v_gene: TRBV4-3; d_gene: TRBD2; abundance: .; j_gene: TRBJ2-2; CDR3aa: CASSPSLAGGEGAGELFF; CDR3nt: TGCGCCAGCAGCCCCTCCCTTGCGGGGGGCGAGGGAGCCGGGGAGCTGTTTTTT
v_gene: TRBV18; d_gene: TRBD1; abundance: .; j_gene: TRBJ1-3; CDR3aa: CASSRQGGNTIYF; CDR3nt: TGTGCCAGCTCAAGACAGGGAGGAAACACCATATATTTT
v_gene: TRBV12-3/TRBV12-4; d_gene: .; abundance: .; j_gene: TRBJ2-5; CDR3aa: CASSQRTGETQYF; CDR3nt: TGTGCCAGCAGTCAGAGGACTGGGGAGACCCAGTACTTC
v_gene: TRBV28; d_gene: .; abundance: .; j_gene: TRBJ1-5; CDR3aa: CASSWGDGREAQHF; CDR3nt: TGTGCCAGCAGTTGGGGGGACGGTCGCGAGGCCCAGCATTTT
v_gene: TRBV7-8; d_gene: TRBD2; abundance: once; j_gene: TRBJ2-7; CDR3aa: CASSLAELGGSTNEQYF; CDR3nt: TGTGCCAGCAGCTTAGCGGAATTGGGGGGGTCCACAAACGAGCAGTACTTC
v_gene: TRBV5-6; d_gene: TRBD1; abundance: .; j_gene: TRBJ2-2; CDR3aa: CASSLTGDTGELFF; CDR3nt: TGTGCCAGCAGCTTGACAGGGGATACCGGGGAGCTGTTTTTT
v_gene: TRBV9; d_gene: .; abundance: .; j_gene: TRBJ2-6; CDR3aa: CASSVVTATGANVLTF; CDR3nt: TGTGCCAGCAGCGTAGTCACGGCGACCGGGGCCAACGTCCTGACTTTC
v_gene: TRBV6-2/TRBV6-3; d_gene: .; abundance: .; j_gene: TRBJ2-3; CDR3aa: CASSLPGGWGDTQYF; CDR3nt: TGTGCCAGCAGCCTACCGGGTGGATGGGGAGATACGCAGTATTTT
v_gene: TRBV30; d_gene: .; abundance: .; j_gene: TRBJ1-5; CDR3aa: CAWSVAGGNQPQHF; CDR3nt: TGTGCCTGGAGTGTGGCGGGGGGCAATCAGCCCCAGCATTTT